The clone carrying this T cell receptor beta chain was observed a few times. Its antigen is not known. This entry belongs to a study of beta chain features in type 1 diabetes. Across the study: Age, gender and cell yields were similar between patients and healthy donors. Broader study findings: A moderate, significant TCRB CDR3 shortening appeared in type 1 diabetes across four CD4+ subsets.

What was sequenced were expressed TCRB transcripts, since all of the isolated RNA had been reverse transcribed. Clones were sequenced by immunoSEQ multiplex PCR, and TCRdb holds only the in-frame ones, with some missing. The repertoire has about 280,000 clones, about 15% of them found once; the top ten carry 0.015%. The clonotype originates from a man aged 18 to 30 with type 1 diabetes. Material: naive CD4+ T cells from blood.

The CDR3 is CASSPHWGRDGYTF. In DNA, the CDR3 is TGCGCCAGCAGCCCTCACTGGGGCAGGGATGGCTACACCTTC. The chain is built from TRBV5-1 and TRBJ1-2, with D perhaps TRBD1 (5 bases). The germline CDR1 and CDR2 sequences are SGHRS and YFSETQ. Trimming cost V 4 bases and J 6 bases, with 16 bases left between them. There are 14 residues in the CDR3.